This TCR beta chain derives from a study of regulatory T cells in long-lasting Graves disease. Study outcomes and limitations: Persistent Graves' patients showed less TCR diversity than newly diagnosed ones.

The CDR3 length is 14 residues. V was shortened by 5 bases and J by 6 bases, with 16 bases between the two germline ends. Per germline, CDR1 LNHDA and CDR2 SQIVND (reference sequence). The time point was: newly diagnosed GD, antithyroid drugs for less than 3 months. TCR sequences were obtained from RNA taken from PBMCs. This clonotype showed up many times. Its antigen is not known. Sequencing libraries for TCR beta were prepared with iRepertoire HTBI primers and Arm-PCR of CDR3 regions. TCRdb analysed the multiplex PCR reads with MiXCR anew, one entry per CDR3 protein. This table has approximately 470,000 distinct CDR3 sequences, around 15% appearing once. This sample was also put to use in a study of T cells in Graves' hyperthyroidism and ophthalmopathy. Per that study: Carried out on the TCR CDR3, a first-round RT-PCR used the HTBI primer set. Within blood appeared most thyroid clonotypes that had expanded above 0.001.

The sequence derives from a man aged 35 to 55 with Graves disease. The specimen comprised peripheral blood mononuclear cells (PBMCs), sampled at new diagnosis, from a patient treated with antithyroid drugs. V usage is TRBV19 and J usage is TRBJ1-1, with TRBD1 as a possible D gene (5 bases). The CDR3 sequence is CASSPGTDLAEAFF. In DNA form, the CDR3 reads TGTGCCAGTAGTCCTGGGACGGACCTCGCTGAAGCTTTCTTT.